This TCR beta chain emerged from a study of CD8+CD57+ T cells in acquired aplastic anemia. Whole-study context: Sorted CD4+ and CD8+ cell DNA averaged roughly 3.2 ug. Study-level findings and limits: Overlapping CD8+ CDR3 repertoires of patients and controls contained under 30 shared sequences.

This clonotype was detected once. Its cognate antigen is unknown. An expansion of CD8+CD57+ cells by flow cytometry had been shown in patients chosen for sequencing. Profiles of TCR beta VDJ and CDR3 were generated from a genomic DNA template. TCRdb processed the reads anew with MiXCR; each CDR3 protein has one entry. The repertoire has approximately 190,000 distinct CDR3 sequences, just under 50% of them found once; the top ten carry around a tenth. This CDR3 has 14 residues. V was cut by 6 bases and J by 4 bases, with 13 bases left in between. Germline V lookup: CDR1 SGHNT, CDR2 YENEEA. This TCR was recovered from a human donor with aplastic anemia. V and J are TRBV11-3 and TRBJ2-1; weak D call: TRBD1 (5 bases). The sample was sorted CD4+, CD8+, or CD8+CD57+ T cells (not recorded which) from PBMCs. The CDR3 protein is CASRGRRQYNEQFF. The CDR3 nucleotides are TGTGCCAGCAGGGGGCGGCGACAGTACAATGAGCAGTTCTTC.